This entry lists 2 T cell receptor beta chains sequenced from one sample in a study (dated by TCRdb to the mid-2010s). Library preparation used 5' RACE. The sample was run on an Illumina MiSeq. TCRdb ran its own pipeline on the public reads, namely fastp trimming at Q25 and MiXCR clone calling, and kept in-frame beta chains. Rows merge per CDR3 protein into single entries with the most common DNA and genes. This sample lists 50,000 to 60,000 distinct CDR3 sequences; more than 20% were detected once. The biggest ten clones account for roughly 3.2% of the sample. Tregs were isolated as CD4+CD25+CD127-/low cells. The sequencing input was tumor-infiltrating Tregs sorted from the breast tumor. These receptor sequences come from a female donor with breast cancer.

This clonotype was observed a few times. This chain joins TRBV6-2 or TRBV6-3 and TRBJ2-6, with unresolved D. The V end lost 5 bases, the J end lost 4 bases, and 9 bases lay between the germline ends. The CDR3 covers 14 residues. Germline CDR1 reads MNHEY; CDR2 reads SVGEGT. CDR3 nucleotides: TGTGCCAGCAGTAGAGTAGTCGGGGCCAACGTCCTGACTTTC. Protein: CASSRVVGANVLTF.

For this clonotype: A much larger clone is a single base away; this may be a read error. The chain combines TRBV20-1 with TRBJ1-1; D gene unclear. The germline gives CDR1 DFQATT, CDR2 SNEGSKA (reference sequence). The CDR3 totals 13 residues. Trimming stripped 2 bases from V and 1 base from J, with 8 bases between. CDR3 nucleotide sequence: TGCAGTGCTAGACTTGTTCGGAACACTGAAGCTTTCTTT. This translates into CSARLVRNTEAFF.